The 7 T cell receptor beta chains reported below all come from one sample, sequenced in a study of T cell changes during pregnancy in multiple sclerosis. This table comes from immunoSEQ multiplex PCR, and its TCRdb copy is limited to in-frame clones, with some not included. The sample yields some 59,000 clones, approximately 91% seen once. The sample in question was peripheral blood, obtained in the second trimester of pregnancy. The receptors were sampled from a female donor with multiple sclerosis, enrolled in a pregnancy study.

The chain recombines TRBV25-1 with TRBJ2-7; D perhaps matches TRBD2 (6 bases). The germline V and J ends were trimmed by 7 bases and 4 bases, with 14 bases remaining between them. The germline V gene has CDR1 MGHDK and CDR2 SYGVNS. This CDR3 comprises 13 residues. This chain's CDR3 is CASTPGGGYEQYF. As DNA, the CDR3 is TGTGCCAGCACCCCGGGTGGGGGGTACGAGCAGTACTTC.

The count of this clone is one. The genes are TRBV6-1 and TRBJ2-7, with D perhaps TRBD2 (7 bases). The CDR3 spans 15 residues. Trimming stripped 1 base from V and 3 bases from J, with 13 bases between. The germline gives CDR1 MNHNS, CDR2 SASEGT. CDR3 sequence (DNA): TGTGCCAGCAGTGAAGACGAGGGGGGGGGCTACGAGCAGTACTTC. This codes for CASSEDEGGGYEQYF.

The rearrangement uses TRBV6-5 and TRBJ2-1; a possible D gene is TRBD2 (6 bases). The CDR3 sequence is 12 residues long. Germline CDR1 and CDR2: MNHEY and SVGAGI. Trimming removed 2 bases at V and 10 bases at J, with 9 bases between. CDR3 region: CASSYGTREQFF. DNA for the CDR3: TGTGCCAGCAGTTACGGGACTCGAGAGCAGTTCTTC.

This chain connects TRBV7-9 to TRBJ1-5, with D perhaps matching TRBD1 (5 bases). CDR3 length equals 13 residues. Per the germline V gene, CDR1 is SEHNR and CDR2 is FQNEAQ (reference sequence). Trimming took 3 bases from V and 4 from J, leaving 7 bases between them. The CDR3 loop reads CASSFGGNQPQHF. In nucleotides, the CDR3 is TGTGCCAGCAGCTTCGGGGGAAATCAGCCCCAGCATTTT.

CDR3 sequence (DNA): TGTGCCAGCAGCTTAGGGGCAGGGCATAGTGGCTACACCTTC. Protein: CASSLGAGHSGYTF. The chain couples TRBV7-8 to TRBJ1-2; D is possibly TRBD1 (5 bases). Germline assignment: CDR1 SGHVS and CDR2 FQNEAQ. Trimming took off 1 base at V and 7 bases at J, with 13 bases between the two ends. This CDR3 contains 14 residues.

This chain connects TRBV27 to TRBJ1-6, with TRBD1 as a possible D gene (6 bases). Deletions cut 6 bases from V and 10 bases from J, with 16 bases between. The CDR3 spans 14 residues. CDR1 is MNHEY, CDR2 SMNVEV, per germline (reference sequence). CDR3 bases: TGTGCCAGCAGCATAACAGGGCAGGGGTCACCCCTCCACTTT. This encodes CASSITGQGSPLHF.

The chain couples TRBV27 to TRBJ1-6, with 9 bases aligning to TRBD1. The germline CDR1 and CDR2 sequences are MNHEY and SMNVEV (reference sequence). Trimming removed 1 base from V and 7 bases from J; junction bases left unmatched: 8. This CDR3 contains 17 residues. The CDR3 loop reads CASSLLRGTGMNSPLHF. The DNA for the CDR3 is TGTGCCAGCAGTTTATTGAGGGGGACAGGGATGAATTCACCCCTCCACTTT.